The clone carrying this T cell receptor (beta chain) appeared many times. The TCR beta CDR3 regions underwent amplification from RNA transcripts. First-round RT-PCR used HTBI primers; second-round multiplex PCR followed. TCRdb re-analysed the multiplex PCR reads in MiXCR, keeping a single row per CDR3 protein. Found here are roughly 300,000 distinct CDR3 sequences, about a sixth of them singletons; the top ten hold 9% to 15%. The CDR3 is 15 residues long. J was trimmed by 6 bases and V by 4 bases; bases with no gene match: 8. The germline CDR1 and CDR2 sequences are MGHRA and YSYEKL. The data derive from a study of Graves' ophthalmopathy and Graves' hyperthyroidism.

The sequenced sample was peripheral blood. The chain couples TRBV4-1 to TRBJ1-5; TRBD1 matches at 8 bases. The TCR comes from an adult man with Graves' ophthalmopathy. The CDR3 DNA reads TGCGCCAGCAGCCGGTCCCCAGGGGGCAGTCAGCCCCAGCATTTT. Its protein product is CASSRSPGGSQPQHF.